This passage covers 3 T cell receptor beta chains from one sample sequenced in a study of blood T cell repertoires in COVID-19. Method: immunoSEQ multiplex PCR; TCRdb's copy keeps in-frame clones and lacks some. The sample lists some 180,000 clones; roughly three quarters were seen once. Input material: peripheral blood. Source of these receptors: a woman in her 40s with COVID-19, enrolled during active disease.

This chain uses TRBV12-3 or TRBV12-4 with TRBJ1-2, with TRBD1 identical over 9 bases. Trimming removed 5 bases from V and 8 bases from J; junction bases left unmatched: 6. The CDR3 is made up of 13 amino acids. CDR3 residues: CASSLTGGRGYTF. DNA of the CDR3: TGTGCCAGCAGTCTAACAGGGGGCAGGGGCTACACCTTC.

The genes are TRBV15 and TRBJ1-5; 10 bases align to TRBD1. The CDR3 has 15 amino acids. Looked up from germline, CDR1 is LNHNV and CDR2 is YYDKDF (reference sequence). V lost 3 bases to trimming and J lost 4 bases; unmatched junction nucleotides: 3. The CDR3 DNA follows: TGTGCCACCAGCAGGGGACAGGGGCTTAATCAGCCCCAGCATTTT. It specifies CATSRGQGLNQPQHF.

This clone showed up just a few times. This chain links TRBV11-2 with TRBJ1-2; 8 nucleotides line up with TRBD1. Germline V gives CDR1 SGHAT, CDR2 FQNNGV. There are 15 residues in the CDR3. V was clipped by 2 bases and J by 3 bases; unmatched bases: 5. CDR3 region: CASSLWSGGDYGYTF. In DNA form, the CDR3 reads TGTGCCAGCAGCTTATGGTCAGGGGGCGACTATGGCTACACCTTC.